Below, 9 T cell receptor beta chains from the same sample are listed, as sequenced in a study of cytomegalovirus exposure and HLA in healthy donors. This PCR relied on a set of 60 Vbeta primers and 13 Jbeta primers. Method: immunoSEQ multiplex PCR; TCRdb's copy keeps in-frame clones and lacks some. Altogether some 85,000 clones are present, about 80% being singletons, with the ten largest covering just over 1.4%. The sample consisted of PBMCs. All receptors come from a male donor in good health and CMV-seronegative.

This sequence joins TRBV19 and TRBJ2-1; 8 bases align to TRBD2. The CDR3 is 18 residues long. Germline CDR1 and CDR2: LNHDA and SQIVND (reference sequence). With 1 base clipped from V and 1 base from J, the junction kept 9 bases outside the gene matches. The chain's CDR3 is CASSIVGSGSGSYNEQFF. CDR3 coding DNA: TGTGCCAGTAGTATAGTCGGGAGCGGGAGTGGGTCCTACAATGAGCAGTTCTTC.

Comment on this clone: At one of its ends the junction is not consistent with the germline gene, which may arise from a read error. V and J are TRBV7-9 and TRBJ2-3; 8 positions agree with TRBD1. The CDR3 is made up of 16 amino acids. Per germline, CDR1 SEHNR and CDR2 FQNEAQ (reference sequence). The CDR3 DNA sequence: TGTTCCAGCAGCCTGTCACCGGGACAGGGCACAGATACGCAGTATTTT. Protein: CSSSLSPGQGTDTQYF.

The chain uses TRBV5-8 and TRBJ2-7; 8 positions agree with TRBD1. The trim removed 5 bases at V and 1 base at J, leaving 8 bases unmatched. From germline, CDR1 is SGHTS and CDR2 YDEGEE. The CDR3 extends over 15 amino acids. The CDR3 bases are TGTGCCAGCAGAGGGCGAGGGACAGGATCCTACGAGCAGTACTTC. Its translation: CASRGRGTGSYEQYF.

The rearrangement joins TRBV7-6 to TRBJ1-1; TRBD1 matches at 7 bases. The CDR3 contains 15 residues. From germline, CDR1 is SGHVS and CDR2 FNYEAQ. Losses at the gene ends were 5 bases for V and 1 base for J; bases not matched to a gene: 7. Here the CDR3 DNA reads TGTGCCAGCAGCCTCGAGGGACAGCCGAACACTGAAGCTTTCTTT. It is translated as CASSLEGQPNTEAFF.

The chain is built from TRBV28 and TRBJ2-1, with TRBD1 matching over 9 bases. The CDR3 runs to 14 residues. Trimming cost V 5 bases and J 4 bases; bases outside gene matches: 3. The germline V gene has CDR1 MDHEN and CDR2 SYDVKM. The CDR3 loop reads CASSRQGGYNEQFF. CDR3 DNA: TGTGCCAGCAGTCGACAGGGGGGATACAATGAGCAGTTCTTC.

The V call is TRBV7-9, the J call TRBJ2-1; 7 bases align to TRBD2. Germline CDR1 and CDR2: SEHNR and FQNEAQ (reference sequence). This CDR3 has 10 residues. J was trimmed by 15 bases and V by 5 bases; bases with no gene match: 4. CDR3 sequence (DNA): TGTGCCAGCAGCGCGGGGGAGGGGTTCTTC. It is translated as CASSAGEGFF.

About this clone: Other DNA sequences within the sample encode an identical CDR3. The chain combines TRBV4-1 with TRBJ2-6; no clear D gene. This CDR3 contains 16 residues. V lost 0 bases and J lost 0, with 6 bases in between. CDR1 is MGHRA, CDR2 YSYEKL, per germline. The CDR3 nucleotides are TGCGCCAGCAGCCAAGAGGGCAGCTCTGGGGCCAACGTCCTGACTTTC. Amino acids: CASSQEGSSGANVLTF.

In this sample, this clone turned up a few times. This chain uses TRBV4-3 with TRBJ2-7; TRBD1 aligns across 7 bases. Germline values: CDR1 LGHNA, CDR2 YSLEER. The CDR3 length is 14 residues. J was trimmed by 2 bases and V by 3 bases; bases with no gene match: 4. The CDR3 nucleotides are TGCGCCAGCAGCCACGGGACAGACACCTACGAGCAGTACTTC. This gives the protein CASSHGTDTYEQYF.

This rearrangement joins TRBV25-1 to TRBJ2-2; D is possibly TRBD2 (5 bases). The germline CDR1 and CDR2 sequences are MGHDK and SYGVNS. There are 15 residues in the CDR3. The germline V and J ends were trimmed by 3 bases and 4 bases, with 12 bases remaining between them. CDR3 nucleotide sequence: TGTGCCAGCAGTGACGTTAATCGGGGCACCGGGGAGCTGTTTTTT. Its translation: CASSDVNRGTGELFF.